This TCR beta chain was captured in a study of T cell changes during pregnancy in multiple sclerosis. There are a few counts of this clone. The data were produced by immunoSEQ multiplex PCR, yet TCRdb's version contains in-frame clones alone and is incomplete. The table records 45,000 to 55,000 clones, approximately 85% of them present only once. This CDR3 comprises 13 residues. From germline, CDR1 is SNHLY and CDR2 FYNNEI. The V and J ends lost 4 bases and 5 bases respectively, with 9 bases between them. The sample here was CD4+ T cells from peripheral blood mononuclear cells, taken in the second trimester of pregnancy. The clonotype was recovered from a female donor with multiple sclerosis, enrolled in a pregnancy study. V usage is TRBV2 and J usage is TRBJ1-5; no definite D call. The CDR3, as DNA: TGTGCCAGCAGTGCTTCGAGGGATCAGCCCCAGCATTTT. Protein: CASSASRDQPQHF.